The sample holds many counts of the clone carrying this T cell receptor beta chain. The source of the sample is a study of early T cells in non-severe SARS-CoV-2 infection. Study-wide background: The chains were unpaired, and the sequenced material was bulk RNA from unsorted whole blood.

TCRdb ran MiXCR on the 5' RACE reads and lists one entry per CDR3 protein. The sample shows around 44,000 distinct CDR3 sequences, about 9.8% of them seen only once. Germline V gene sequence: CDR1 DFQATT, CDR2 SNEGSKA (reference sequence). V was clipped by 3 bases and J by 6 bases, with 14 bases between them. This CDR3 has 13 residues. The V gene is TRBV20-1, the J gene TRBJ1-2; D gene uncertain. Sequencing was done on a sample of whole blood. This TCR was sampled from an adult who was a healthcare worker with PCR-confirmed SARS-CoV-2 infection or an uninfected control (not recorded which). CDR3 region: CSASKGKADGYTF. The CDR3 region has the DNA TGCAGTGCTAGTAAGGGAAAGGCTGATGGCTACACCTTC.